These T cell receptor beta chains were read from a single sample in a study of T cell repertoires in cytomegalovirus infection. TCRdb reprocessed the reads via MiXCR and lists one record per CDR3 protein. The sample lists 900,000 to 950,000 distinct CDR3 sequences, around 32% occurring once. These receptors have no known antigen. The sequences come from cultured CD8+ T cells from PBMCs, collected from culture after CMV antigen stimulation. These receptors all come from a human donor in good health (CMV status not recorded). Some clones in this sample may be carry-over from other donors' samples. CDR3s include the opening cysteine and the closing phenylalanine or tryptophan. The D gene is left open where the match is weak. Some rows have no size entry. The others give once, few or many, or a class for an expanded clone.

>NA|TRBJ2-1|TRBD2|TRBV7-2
CASSLRGAGHDYNEQFF
TGTGCCAGCAGCTTAAGGGGAGCGGGGCATGATTACAATGAGCAGTTCTTC
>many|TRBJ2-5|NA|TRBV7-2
CASSLWGVSEETQYF
TGTGCCAGCAGCTTGTGGGGGGTTAGCGAAGAGACCCAGTACTTC
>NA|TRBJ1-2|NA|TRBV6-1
CASSEAGGAYYGYTF
TGTGCCAGCAGTGAAGCGGGGGGGGCTTACTATGGCTACACCTTC
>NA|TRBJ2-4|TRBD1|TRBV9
CASSRRGTEKNIQYF
TGTGCCAGCAGCCGCAGGGGGACGGAGAAAAACATTCAGTACTTC
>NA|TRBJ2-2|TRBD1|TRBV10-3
CAISGRTGVTGELFF
TGTGCCATCAGTGGCAGGACAGGGGTCACCGGGGAGCTGTTTTTT
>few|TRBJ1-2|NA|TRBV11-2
CASSLRSRDFWGYGYTF
TGTGCCAGCAGCTTACGGTCCCGGGACTTTTGGGGGTATGGCTACACCTTC
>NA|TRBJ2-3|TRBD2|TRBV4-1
CASSQASGVSTDTQYF
TGCGCCAGCAGCCAAGCTAGCGGGGTTAGCACAGATACGCAGTATTTT
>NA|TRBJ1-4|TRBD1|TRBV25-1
CASSRGQGAEFEKLFF
TGTGCCAGCAGCCGGGGTCAGGGGGCGGAATTTGAAAAACTGTTTTTT
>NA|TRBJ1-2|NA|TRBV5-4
CASSHIGGFYGYTF
TGTGCCAGCAGCCACATTGGCGGGTTTTATGGCTACACCTTC
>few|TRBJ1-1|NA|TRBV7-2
CASSFFLNPGTLNTEAFF
TGTGCCAGCAGCTTTTTCCTCAACCCGGGGACACTGAACACTGAAGCTTTCTTT
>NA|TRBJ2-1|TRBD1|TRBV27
CASSYLRTGVGEQFF
TGTGCCAGCAGCTACCTACGGACAGGTGTGGGTGAGCAGTTCTTC
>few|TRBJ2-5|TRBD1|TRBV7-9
CASSLPGQGRETQYF
TGTGCCAGCAGCTTACCGGGACAGGGAAGAGAGACCCAGTACTTC
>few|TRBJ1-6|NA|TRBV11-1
CASGSEPTSPLHF
TGTGCCAGCGGTTCGGAGCCAACTTCACCCCTCCACTTT
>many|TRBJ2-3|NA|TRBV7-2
CASSLYYNTDTQYF
TGTGCCAGCAGCTTATATTACAACACAGATACGCAGTATTTT
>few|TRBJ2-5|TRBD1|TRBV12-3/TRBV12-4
CASSWDRAEETQYF
TGTGCCAGCAGTTGGGACAGGGCAGAAGAGACCCAGTACTTC
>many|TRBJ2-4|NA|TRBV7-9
CASSPGNGASKNIQYF
TGTGCCAGCAGCCCCGGTAACGGGGCCTCCAAAAACATTCAGTACTTC
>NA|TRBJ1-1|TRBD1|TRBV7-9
CASSSRDRGEVTEAFF
TGTGCCAGCAGCTCCCGGGACAGGGGCGAGGTCACTGAAGCTTTCTTT